This T cell receptor beta chain was sequenced during a study of PD-1 blockade in classical Hodgkin lymphoma. Study context: Patients in the cohort were put on intravenous nivolumab, 3 mg/kg every 2 weeks.

Time point: cycle 4 day 1 (C4D1), after 5 to 7 weeks of nivolumab. Relapse after autologous stem cell transplantation occurred in every patient, and brentuximab vedotin exposure varied. Study findings and constraints: Repertoires differed for reasons still undefined, possibly disease activity or prior therapy. TCR diversity rose significantly by C4D1 in CD4+ but not CD8+ cells. Patients with a complete response exhibited baseline diversity comparable to newly diagnosed patients.

Repertoires were generated with immunoSEQ multiplex PCR, while TCRdb's copy carries only in-frame clones and drops some. The sample comprises 80,000 to 100,000 clones, more than 85% of which are singletons, and just under 2% rests with the top ten. The CDR3 totals 17 residues. Germline CDR1 and CDR2: SGHDN and FVKESK. The ends lost 6 bases at V and 1 base at J; junction bases unmatched: 12. In regard to this clone: Antigen unknown.

The chain combines TRBV14 with TRBJ2-5; 9 nucleotides agree with TRBD2. This material consisted of peripheral blood mononuclear cells (PBMCs), taken before the fourth cycle of nivolumab. The clonotype was recovered from a human donor with classical Hodgkin lymphoma. The CDR3 DNA reads TGTGCCAGCAGTCCCTTCGCGGGAGGGTCTCTCCAAGAGACCCAGTACTTC. As protein: CASSPFAGGSLQETQYF.